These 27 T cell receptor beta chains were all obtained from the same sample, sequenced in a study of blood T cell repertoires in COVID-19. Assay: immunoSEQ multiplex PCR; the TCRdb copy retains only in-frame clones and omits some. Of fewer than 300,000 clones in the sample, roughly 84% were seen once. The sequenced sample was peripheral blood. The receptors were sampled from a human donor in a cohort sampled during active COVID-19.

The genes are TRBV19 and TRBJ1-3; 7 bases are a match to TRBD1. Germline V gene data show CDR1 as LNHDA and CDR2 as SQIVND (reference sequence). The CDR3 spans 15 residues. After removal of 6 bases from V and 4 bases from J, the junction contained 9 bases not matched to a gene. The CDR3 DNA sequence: TGTGCCAGTAGCCAAGGACAGGCGGCAGGAAACACCATATATTTT. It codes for CASSQGQAAGNTIYF.

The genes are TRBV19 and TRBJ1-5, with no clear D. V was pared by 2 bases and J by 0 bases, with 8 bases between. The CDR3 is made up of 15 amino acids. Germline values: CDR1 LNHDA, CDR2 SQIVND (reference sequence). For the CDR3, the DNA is TGTGCCAGTAGTATAATTGGCAGTAGCAATCAGCCCCAGCATTTT. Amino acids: CASSIIGSSNQPQHF.

The CDR3 reads CASSGGTSGSQLNEQFF. The CDR3 region has the DNA TGTGCCAGCAGCGGGGGGACTAGCGGGAGCCAACTCAATGAGCAGTTCTTC. This chain links TRBV9 with TRBJ2-1, with 14 positions matching TRBD2. There are 17 residues in the CDR3. The germline V gene encodes CDR1 SGDLS and CDR2 YYNGEE. J lost 6 bases, V lost 3 bases, and 8 bases had no gene match.

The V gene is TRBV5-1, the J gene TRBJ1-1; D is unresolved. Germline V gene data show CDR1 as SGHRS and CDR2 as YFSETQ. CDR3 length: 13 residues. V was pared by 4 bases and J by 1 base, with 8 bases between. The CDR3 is CASSPFRNTEAFF. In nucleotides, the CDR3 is TGCGCCAGCAGCCCTTTTAGGAACACTGAAGCTTTCTTT. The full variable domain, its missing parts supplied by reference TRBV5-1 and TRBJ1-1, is KAGVTQTPRYLIKTRGQQVTLSCSPISGHRSVSWYQQTPGQGLQFLFEYFSETQRNKGNFPGRFSGRQFSNSRSEMNVSTLELGDSALYLCASSPFRNTEAFFGQGTRLTVV.

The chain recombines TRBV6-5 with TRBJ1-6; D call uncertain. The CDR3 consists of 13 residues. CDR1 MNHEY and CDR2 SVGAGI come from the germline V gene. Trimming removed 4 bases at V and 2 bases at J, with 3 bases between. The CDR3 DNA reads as TGTGCCAGCAGTTCGGCCTATAATTCACCCCTCCACTTT. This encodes CASSSAYNSPLHF.

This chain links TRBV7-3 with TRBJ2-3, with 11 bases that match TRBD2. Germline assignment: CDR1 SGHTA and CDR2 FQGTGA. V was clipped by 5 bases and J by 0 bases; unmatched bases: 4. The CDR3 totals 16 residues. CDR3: CASSLAGGISTDTQYF. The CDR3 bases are TGTGCCAGCAGCCTAGCGGGGGGCATTAGCACAGATACGCAGTATTTT.

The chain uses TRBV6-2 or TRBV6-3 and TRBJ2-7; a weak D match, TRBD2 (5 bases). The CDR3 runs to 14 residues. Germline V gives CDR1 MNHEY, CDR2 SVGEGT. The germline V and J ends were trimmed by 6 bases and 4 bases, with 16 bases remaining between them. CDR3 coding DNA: TGTGCCAGCAGCCGACAAGGGAGCATTTACGAGCAGTACTTC. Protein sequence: CASSRQGSIYEQYF.

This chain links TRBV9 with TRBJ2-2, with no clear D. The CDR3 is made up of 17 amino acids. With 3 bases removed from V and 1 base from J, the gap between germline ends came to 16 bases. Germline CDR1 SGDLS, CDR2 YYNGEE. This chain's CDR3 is CASSARFSFVNTGELFF. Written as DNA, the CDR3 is TGTGCCAGCAGCGCGAGGTTCTCGTTTGTGAACACCGGGGAGCTGTTTTTT.

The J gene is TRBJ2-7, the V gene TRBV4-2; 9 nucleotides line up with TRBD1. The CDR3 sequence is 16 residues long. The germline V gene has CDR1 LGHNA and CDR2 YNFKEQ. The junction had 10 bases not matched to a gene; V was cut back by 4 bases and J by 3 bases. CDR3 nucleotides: TGTGCCAGCAGCCGACTACCGGGACAGGGAGACTACGAGCAGTACTTC. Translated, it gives CASSRLPGQGDYEQYF.

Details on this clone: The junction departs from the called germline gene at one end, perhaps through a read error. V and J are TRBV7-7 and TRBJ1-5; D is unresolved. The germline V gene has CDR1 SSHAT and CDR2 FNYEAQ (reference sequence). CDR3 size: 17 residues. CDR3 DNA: TGTGCTAGCAGCTCCCCGGGGAATTTGGGCTCCAATCAGCCCCAGCATTTT. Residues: CASSSPGNLGSNQPQHF.

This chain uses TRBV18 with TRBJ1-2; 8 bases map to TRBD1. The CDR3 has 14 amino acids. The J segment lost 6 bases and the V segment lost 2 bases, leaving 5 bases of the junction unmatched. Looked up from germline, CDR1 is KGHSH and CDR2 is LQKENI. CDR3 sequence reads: CASSPVTGEDGYTF. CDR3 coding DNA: TGTGCCAGCTCACCAGTGACAGGGGAGGATGGCTACACCTTC.

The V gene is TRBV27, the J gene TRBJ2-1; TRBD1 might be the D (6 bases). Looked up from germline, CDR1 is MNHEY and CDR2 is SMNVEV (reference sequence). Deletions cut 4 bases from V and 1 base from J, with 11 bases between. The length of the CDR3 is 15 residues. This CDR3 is CASSSDRLSYNEQFF. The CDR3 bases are TGTGCCAGCAGTTCCGACAGGCTGTCCTACAATGAGCAGTTCTTC.

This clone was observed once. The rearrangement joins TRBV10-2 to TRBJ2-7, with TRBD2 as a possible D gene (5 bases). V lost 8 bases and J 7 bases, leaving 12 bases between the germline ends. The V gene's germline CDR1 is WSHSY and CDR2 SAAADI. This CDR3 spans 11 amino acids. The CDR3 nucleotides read TGCGCCAGCGCGAGGGCGGGTGAGCAGTACTTC. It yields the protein CASARAGEQYF.

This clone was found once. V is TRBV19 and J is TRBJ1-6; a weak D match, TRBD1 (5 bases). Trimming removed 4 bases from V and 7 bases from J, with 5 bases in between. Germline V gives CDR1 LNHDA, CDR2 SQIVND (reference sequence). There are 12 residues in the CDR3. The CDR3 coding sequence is TGTGCCAGTAGTAACAGGAATTCACCCCTCCACTTT. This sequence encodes CASSNRNSPLHF.

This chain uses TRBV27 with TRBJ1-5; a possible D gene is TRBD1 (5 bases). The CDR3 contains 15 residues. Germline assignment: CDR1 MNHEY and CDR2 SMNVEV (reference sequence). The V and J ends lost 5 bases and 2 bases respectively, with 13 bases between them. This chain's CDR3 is CASSPGVWGNQPQHF. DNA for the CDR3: TGTGCCAGCAGTCCGGGGGTGTGGGGCAATCAGCCCCAGCATTTT.

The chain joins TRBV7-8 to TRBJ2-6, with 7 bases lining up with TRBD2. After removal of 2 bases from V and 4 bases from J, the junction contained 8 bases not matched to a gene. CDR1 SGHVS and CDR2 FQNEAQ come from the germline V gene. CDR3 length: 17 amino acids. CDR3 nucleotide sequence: TGTGCCAGCAGCTTATTGGGGGAGGGCACCGGGGCCAACGTCCTGACTTTC. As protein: CASSLLGEGTGANVLTF.

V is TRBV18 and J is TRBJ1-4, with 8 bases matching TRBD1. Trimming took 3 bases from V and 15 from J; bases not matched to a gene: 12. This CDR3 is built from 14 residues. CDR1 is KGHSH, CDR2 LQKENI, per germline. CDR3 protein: CASSPQADRVVLFF. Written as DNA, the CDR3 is TGTGCCAGCTCACCGCAGGCGGACAGGGTGGTATTGTTTTTT. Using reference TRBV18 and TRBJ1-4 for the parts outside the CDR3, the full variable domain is NAGVMQNPRHLVRRRGQEARLRCSPMKGHSHVYWYRQLPEEGLKFMVYLQKENIIDESGMPKERFSAEFPKEGPSILRIQQVVRGDSAAYFCASSPQADRVVLFFGSGTQLSVL.

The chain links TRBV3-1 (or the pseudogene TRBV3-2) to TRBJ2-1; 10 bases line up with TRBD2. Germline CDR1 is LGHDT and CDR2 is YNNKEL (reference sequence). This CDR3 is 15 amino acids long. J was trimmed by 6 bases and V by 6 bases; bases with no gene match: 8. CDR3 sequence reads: CASSGAGGYSNEQFF. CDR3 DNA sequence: TGTGCCAGCAGTGGAGCGGGAGGGTACAGCAATGAGCAGTTCTTC.

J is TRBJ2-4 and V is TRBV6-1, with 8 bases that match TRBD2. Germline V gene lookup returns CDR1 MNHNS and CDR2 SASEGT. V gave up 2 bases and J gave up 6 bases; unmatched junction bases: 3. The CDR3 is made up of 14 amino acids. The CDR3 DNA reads TGTGCCAGCAGTGAAAGGCTAGCGGGAAACATTCAGTACTTC. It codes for CASSERLAGNIQYF.

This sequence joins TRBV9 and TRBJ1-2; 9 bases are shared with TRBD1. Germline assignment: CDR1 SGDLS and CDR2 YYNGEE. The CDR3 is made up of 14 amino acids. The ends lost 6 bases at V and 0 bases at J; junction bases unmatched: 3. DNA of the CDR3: TGTGCCAGCACCCGGGACAGGGCTAACTATGGCTACACCTTC. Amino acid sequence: CASTRDRANYGYTF.

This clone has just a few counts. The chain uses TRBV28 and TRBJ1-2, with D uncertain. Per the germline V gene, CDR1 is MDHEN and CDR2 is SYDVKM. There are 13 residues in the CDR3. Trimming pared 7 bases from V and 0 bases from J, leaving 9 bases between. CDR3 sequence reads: CASTETTNYGYTF. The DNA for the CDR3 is TGTGCCAGCACCGAGACAACTAACTATGGCTACACCTTC.

In DNA, the CDR3 is TGTGCCAGCAGCATGGGACAACCCTACGAGCAGTACTTC. It translates to CASSMGQPYEQYF. This rearrangement joins TRBV9 to TRBJ2-7, with a tentative D call TRBD1 (6 bases). This CDR3 contains 13 residues. Trimming took 4 bases from V and 2 from J, leaving 10 bases between them. Germline V gene sequence: CDR1 SGDLS, CDR2 YYNGEE. Looking up the rest from reference TRBV9 and TRBJ2-7 gives the full variable domain: DSGVTQTPKHLITATGQRVTLRCSPRSGDLSVYWYQQSLDQGLQFLIQYYNGEERAKGNILERFSAQQFPDLHSELNLSSLELGDSALYFCASSMGQPYEQYFGPGTRLTVT.

CDR3 residues: CASSQGASGHYEQYF. CDR3 in DNA: TGTGCCAGCAGCCAAGGGGCTAGCGGGCACTACGAGCAGTACTTC. The rearrangement uses TRBV3-1 (or the pseudogene TRBV3-2) and TRBJ2-7; the match to TRBD2 covers 8 bases. This CDR3 has 15 residues. The V gene's germline CDR1 is LGHDT and CDR2 YNNKEL (reference sequence). V shed 1 base and J 3 bases; nucleotides not matched to a gene: 5.

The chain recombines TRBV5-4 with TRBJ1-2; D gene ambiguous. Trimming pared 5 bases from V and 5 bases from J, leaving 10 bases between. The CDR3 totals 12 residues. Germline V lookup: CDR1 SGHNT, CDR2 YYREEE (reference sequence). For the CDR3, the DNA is TGTGCCAGCAGGGTCGGGGAATATGGCTACACCTTC. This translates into CASRVGEYGYTF. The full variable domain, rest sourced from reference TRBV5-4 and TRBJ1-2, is ETGVTQSPTHLIKTRGQQVTLRCSSQSGHNTVSWYQQALGQGPQFIFQYYREEENGRGNFPPRFSGLQFPNYSSELNVNALELDDSALYLCASRVGEYGYTFGSGTRLTVV.

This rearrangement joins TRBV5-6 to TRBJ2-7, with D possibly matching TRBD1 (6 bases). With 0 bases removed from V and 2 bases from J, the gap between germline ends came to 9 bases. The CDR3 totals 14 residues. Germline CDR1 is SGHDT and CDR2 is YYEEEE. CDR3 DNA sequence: TGTGCCAGCAGCTTGGGTGAGGGGGCCTACGAGCAGTACTTC. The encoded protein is CASSLGEGAYEQYF.

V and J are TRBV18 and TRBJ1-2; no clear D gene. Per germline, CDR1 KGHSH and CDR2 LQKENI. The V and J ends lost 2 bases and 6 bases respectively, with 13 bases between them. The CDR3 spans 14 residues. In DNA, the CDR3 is TGTGCCAGCTCACCAGAAGCCATACCCCATGGCTACACCTTC. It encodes CASSPEAIPHGYTF. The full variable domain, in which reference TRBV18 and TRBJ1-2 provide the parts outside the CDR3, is NAGVMQNPRHLVRRRGQEARLRCSPMKGHSHVYWYRQLPEEGLKFMVYLQKENIIDESGMPKERFSAEFPKEGPSILRIQQVVRGDSAAYFCASSPEAIPHGYTFGSGTRLTVV.

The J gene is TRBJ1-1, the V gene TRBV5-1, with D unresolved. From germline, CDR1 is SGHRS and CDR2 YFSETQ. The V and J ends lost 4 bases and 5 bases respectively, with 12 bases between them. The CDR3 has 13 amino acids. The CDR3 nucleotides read TGCGCCAGCAGCCACGGAGGGAGAACTGAAGCTTTCTTT. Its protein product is CASSHGGRTEAFF. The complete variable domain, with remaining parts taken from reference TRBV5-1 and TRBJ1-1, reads KAGVTQTPRYLIKTRGQQVTLSCSPISGHRSVSWYQQTPGQGLQFLFEYFSETQRNKGNFPGRFSGRQFSNSRSEMNVSTLELGDSALYLCASSHGGRTEAFFGQGTRLTVV.